One sample yielded the 28 T cell receptor beta chains listed below, sequenced in a study of human T cells and chemical hapten exposure. Time point given: pre-sensitization, week 0. The treatment here: therapeutic diphenylcyclopropenone sensitization with weekly scalp DPC. Unfractionated whole blood was the source from which total RNA was extracted. TCRdb reanalysed the RACE reads using MiXCR and keeps one entry per CDR3 protein. The repertoire holds approximately 52,000 distinct CDR3 sequences, with more than 9% as singletons. The sequences come from whole blood, collected in connection with sensitization to the hapten diphenylcyclopropenone (DPC). These receptors came from a woman in her 30s with alopecia areata. Some clones in this sample may be carry-over from other donors' samples.

This clonotype was found a few times. J is TRBJ2-3 and V is TRBV3-1; possibly TRBD2 for D (5 bases). This CDR3 spans 15 amino acids. Per germline, CDR1 LGHDT and CDR2 YNNKEL (reference sequence). The V and J ends lost 4 bases and 6 bases respectively, with 17 bases between them. Written as DNA, the CDR3 is TGTGCCAGCAGCCCCGAGGGCTTCTTTACGGATACGCAGTATTTT. As protein: CASSPEGFFTDTQYF.

This clonotype was counted a few times. The J gene is TRBJ1-2, the V gene TRBV5-1, with D unresolved. Germline CDR1 is SGHRS and CDR2 is YFSETQ. This CDR3 comprises 14 residues. Trimming took 0 bases from V and 0 from J, leaving 6 bases between them. The CDR3 region is CASSLGWTNYGYTF. In DNA, the CDR3 is TGCGCCAGCAGCTTGGGTTGGACTAACTATGGCTACACCTTC. Drawing the rest from reference TRBV5-1 and TRBJ1-2, the complete variable domain is KAGVTQTPRYLIKTRGQQVTLSCSPISGHRSVSWYQQTPGQGLQFLFEYFSETQRNKGNFPGRFSGRQFSNSRSEMNVSTLELGDSALYLCASSLGWTNYGYTFGSGTRLTVV.

This clonotype has a count of ten or more. CDR3 residues: CASSNGTTVDSGTDTQYF. CDR3 coding DNA: TGTGCCAGCTCAAACGGAACGACGGTAGATTCGGGGACAGATACGCAGTATTTT. V gene TRBV18 combines with J gene TRBJ2-3; the D gene is possibly TRBD2 (5 bases). Looked up from germline, CDR1 is KGHSH and CDR2 is LQKENI. V was shortened by 5 bases and J by 3 bases, with 24 bases between the two germline ends. CDR3 length: 18 amino acids.

In this sample, this clonotype turned up a few times. The rearrangement links TRBV7-9 to TRBJ2-7; D remains unclear. The CDR3 is 13 residues long. CDR1 and CDR2 (germline): SEHNR, FQNEAQ (reference sequence). V was cut by 3 bases and J by 3 bases, with 9 bases left in between. The CDR3 DNA reads TGTGCCAGCAGCTTCCTGTCTAGCTACGAGCAGTACTTC. The encoded protein is CASSFLSSYEQYF.

This clonotype was observed a few times. The rearrangement links TRBV4-3 to TRBJ1-5; a possible D gene is TRBD1 (5 bases). CDR3 length equals 17 residues. Germline lookup yields CDR1 LGHNA and CDR2 YSLEER. The V end lost 0 bases, the J end lost 4 bases, and 16 bases lay between the germline ends. The CDR3 coding sequence is TGCGCCAGCAGCCAAGATTACGGGGAAGCAGGGAATCAGCCCCAGCATTTT. Amino acids: CASSQDYGEAGNQPQHF.

The V gene is TRBV9, the J gene TRBJ2-7, with D perhaps TRBD2 (6 bases). The V end was cut by 4 bases, the J end by 2 bases, with 13 bases between. The germline V gene has CDR1 SGDLS and CDR2 YYNGEE. The CDR3 has 14 residues. The CDR3 DNA is TGTGCCAGCAGCTTCACGGGACTCGCCTACGAGCAGTACTTC. Protein sequence: CASSFTGLAYEQYF.

The J gene is TRBJ2-3, the V gene TRBV7-2; no clear D. V lost 1 base and J 6 bases, leaving 5 bases between the germline ends. The length of the CDR3 is 12 residues. Germline V gene sequence: CDR1 SGHTA, CDR2 FQGNSA. CDR3 region: CASSLGRDTQYF. CDR3 sequence (DNA): TGTGCCAGCAGCTTAGGACGGGATACGCAGTATTTT.

Points on this clonotype: A much more abundant neighbour one base away suggests this may be a read error. The chain is built from TRBV7-2 and TRBJ1-2; 8 bases match TRBD1. The CDR3 contains 14 residues. CDR1 and CDR2 from the germline V gene are SGHTA and FQGNSA. The CDR3 bases are TGTGCCAGCAGCCTAGGACAGGGACCCTATGGCTACAACTTC. Protein sequence: CASSLGQGPYGYNF. The full variable domain, completed using reference TRBV7-2 and TRBJ1-2, is GAGVSQSPSNKVTEKGKDVELRCDPISGHTALYWYRQSLGQGLEFLIYFQGNSAPDKSGLPSDRFSAERTGGSVSTLTIQRTQQEDSAVYLCASSLGQGPYGYNFGSGTRLTVV.

V gene TRBV20-1 combines with J gene TRBJ2-3, with D unclear. This CDR3 comprises 13 residues. V shed 1 base and J shed 3 bases, with 8 bases lying between them. Germline values: CDR1 DFQATT, CDR2 SNEGSKA (reference sequence). This CDR3 is CSARGSATDTQYF. The CDR3 DNA sequence: TGCAGTGCTAGAGGCAGTGCGACAGATACGCAGTATTTT.

The table lists this clonotype with many counts. The rearrangement joins TRBV4-2 to TRBJ1-4; 10 bases fit TRBD1. Germline assignment: CDR1 LGHNA and CDR2 YNFKEQ. This CDR3 contains 16 residues. V gave up 4 bases and J gave up 7 bases; unmatched junction bases: 9. The CDR3 is CASSPNDRGLGEKLFF. In DNA form, the CDR3 reads TGTGCCAGCAGCCCTAACGACAGGGGGCTTGGTGAAAAACTGTTTTTT.

Concerning this clonotype itself: A much more abundant neighbour one base away suggests this may be a read error. The chain is built from TRBV20-1 and TRBJ2-2; either TRBD1 or TRBD2 may fit D (6 bases each). This CDR3 spans 13 amino acids. In germline, CDR1 is DFQATT, CDR2 SNEGSKA (reference sequence). CDR3 protein: CGGRKGNTGELFF. CDR3 in DNA: TGTGGGGGGCGGAAGGGTAACACCGGGGAGCTGTTTTTT.

Details on this clonotype: A much bigger clone sits one base away, suggesting this may be a read error. The CDR3 carries no conserved terminal phenylalanine or tryptophan, so it likely arises from a read error. J is TRBJ1-3 and V is TRBV29-1; D ambiguous. The germline CDR1 and CDR2 sequences are SQVTM and ANQGSEA. This CDR3 has 11 amino acids. The V end was cut by 7 bases, the J end by 2 bases, with 6 bases between. DNA of the CDR3: TGCAGCGCTGGGGCTGGAAACACCATATATTTG. This sequence encodes CSAGAGNTIYL.

The V call is TRBV20-1, the J call TRBJ2-1; 7 nucleotides match TRBD1. This CDR3 has 13 amino acids. Germline V lookup: CDR1 DFQATT, CDR2 SNEGSKA (reference sequence). V lost 6 bases and J lost 4; bases outside the gene matches: 6. Here the CDR3 DNA reads TGCAGTGCCCCTGAGGGGGCTTACAATGAGCAGTTCTTC. Amino acids: CSAPEGAYNEQFF.

This clonotype appeared many times. The V and J genes are TRBV20-1 and TRBJ1-1; D perhaps matches TRBD1 (5 bases). Trimming took off 1 base at V and 0 bases at J, with 9 bases between the two ends. The germline V gene has CDR1 DFQATT and CDR2 SNEGSKA (reference sequence). There are 14 residues in the CDR3. CDR3 in amino acids: CSARVGVLNTEAFF. CDR3 in DNA: TGCAGTGCTAGAGTGGGGGTGTTGAACACTGAAGCTTTCTTT.

This clonotype was seen ten or more times. CDR3 in DNA: TGCAGCGTTGAATCGGCGACAGGGACCTTGGAGCAGTACTTC. Protein product: CSVESATGTLEQYF. This chain uses TRBV29-1 with TRBJ2-7, with 7 bases lining up with TRBD1. The junction had 11 bases not matched to a gene; V was cut back by 2 bases and J by 7 bases. Germline loops: CDR1 SQVTM, CDR2 ANQGSEA. The CDR3 has 14 amino acids.

CDR3 in DNA: TGCAGTGCTAGAGATCGGTTCACCCTAGGAATCCACTTT. Translated, it gives CSARDRFTLGIHF. The V and J genes are TRBV20-1 and TRBJ1-6; D unclear. Trimming pared 0 bases from V and 17 bases from J, leaving 17 bases between. CDR1 and CDR2 from the germline V gene are DFQATT and SNEGSKA (reference sequence). There are 13 residues in the CDR3.

The chain combines TRBV12-3 or TRBV12-4 with TRBJ1-5, with D possibly being TRBD1 (6 bases). V was trimmed by 6 bases and J by 5 bases, leaving 20 bases between them. CDR3 length: 16 amino acids. The DNA of the CDR3 is TGTGCCAGCAGCTCCGGGACAAATTTGGTGGATCAGCCCCAGCATTTT. This sequence encodes CASSSGTNLVDQPQHF.

This chain connects TRBV12-3 or TRBV12-4 to TRBJ1-4, with 7 bases that match TRBD1. The CDR3 spans 12 residues. The V segment lost 8 bases and the J segment 5 bases; nucleotides outside the gene matches: 2. CDR3 amino acids: CASQGGNEKLFF. CDR3 DNA sequence: TGTGCCAGCCAGGGGGGCAATGAAAAACTGTTTTTT.

Many counts were recorded for this clonotype. This chain uses TRBV18 with TRBJ2-7; D unclear. The germline gives CDR1 KGHSH, CDR2 LQKENI. The CDR3 totals 13 residues. Between the trimmed V and J ends, which lost 3 bases and 3 bases, there was a span of 9 bases. In nucleotides, the CDR3 is TGTGCCAGCTCACCCGACCAACTCTACGAGCAGTACTTC. It is translated as CASSPDQLYEQYF. Full variable domain (remainder filled in from reference TRBV18 and TRBJ2-7): NAGVMQNPRHLVRRRGQEARLRCSPMKGHSHVYWYRQLPEEGLKFMVYLQKENIIDESGMPKERFSAEFPKEGPSILRIQQVVRGDSAAYFCASSPDQLYEQYFGPGTRLTVT.

The J gene is TRBJ2-3, the V gene TRBV3-1; D might be TRBD1 or TRBD2, each matching 5 bases. Germline CDR1 reads LGHDT; CDR2 reads YNNKEL (reference sequence). V was clipped by 1 base and J by 1 base, with 12 bases between them. The CDR3 spans 16 residues. CDR3: CASSQGGTPGTDTQYF. In nucleotides, the CDR3 is TGTGCCAGCAGCCAAGGGGGGACGCCCGGCACAGATACGCAGTATTTT.

This clonotype was counted only a few times. The V gene is TRBV18, the J gene TRBJ2-3; 9 bases are a match to TRBD1. CDR1 KGHSH and CDR2 LQKENI come from the germline V gene. The V and J ends lost 5 bases and 2 bases, in that order; junction bases with no gene match: 5. There are 15 residues in the CDR3. The DNA for the CDR3 is TGTGCCAGCTCATCCACAGGGGGCATCACAGATACGCAGTATTTT. Its protein is CASSSTGGITDTQYF.

This clonotype turned up a few times. The rearrangement uses TRBV28 and TRBJ2-3; the D gene is possibly TRBD2 (6 bases). There are 15 residues in the CDR3. Per the germline V gene, CDR1 is MDHEN and CDR2 is SYDVKM. The V end was cut by 1 base, the J end by 6 bases, with 14 bases between. The CDR3 sequence: CASSLSTGLSDTQYF. In DNA, the CDR3 is TGTGCCAGCAGTTTATCTACCGGACTATCCGATACGCAGTATTTT.

There are a few counts of this clonotype. V gene TRBV14 combines with J gene TRBJ2-3; D is uncertain. V shed 2 bases and J shed 8 bases, with 11 bases lying between them. Per the germline V gene, CDR1 is SGHDN and CDR2 is FVKESK. The CDR3 has 13 residues. CDR3 residues: CASSQQSAGTQYF. DNA for the CDR3: TGTGCCAGCAGCCAACAAAGCGCCGGTACGCAGTATTTT.

This clonotype was seen just once. This chain uses TRBV20-1 with TRBJ2-3, with 7 bases matching TRBD2. Germline V gene sequence: CDR1 DFQATT, CDR2 SNEGSKA (reference sequence). V was pared by 8 bases and J by 4 bases, with 9 bases of the junction left unmatched. The CDR3 loop spans 13 amino acids. CDR3 amino acids: CSSKWAGADTQYF. The DNA for the CDR3 is TGCAGTTCAAAGTGGGCGGGGGCAGATACGCAGTATTTT.

The gene calls are TRBV20-1 and TRBJ2-7; TRBD1 matches 7 bases. CDR3 length: 14 residues. The germline V gene encodes CDR1 DFQATT and CDR2 SNEGSKA (reference sequence). V shed 3 bases and J 7 bases; nucleotides not matched to a gene: 12. The CDR3 loop is CSARRPGQVGEQYF. The CDR3 bases are TGCAGTGCTAGGCGCCCCGGACAGGTGGGGGAGCAGTACTTC.

In its sample, this clonotype is large (0.1 to 1%). The chain employs TRBV2 and TRBJ2-7, with TRBD1 matching 9 bases. V gave up 4 bases and J gave up 6 bases; unmatched junction bases: 7. CDR1 SNHLY and CDR2 FYNNEI come from the germline V gene. The CDR3 is made up of 14 amino acids. The CDR3 is CASSGGTGRGEQYF. The DNA for the CDR3 is TGTGCCAGCAGTGGGGGGACAGGGAGGGGCGAGCAGTACTTC.

The table lists this clonotype with a few counts. The rearrangement links TRBV2 to TRBJ1-3; 7 positions agree with TRBD1. The length of the CDR3 is 15 residues. V was clipped by 5 bases and J by 4 bases; unmatched bases: 8. Germline CDR1 reads SNHLY; CDR2 reads FYNNEI. CDR3 DNA sequence: TGTGCCAGCAGTTCGACAGGGAGAGTCGGAAACACCATATATTTT. As protein: CASSSTGRVGNTIYF.

The table lists this clonotype with a few counts. V is TRBV12-3 or TRBV12-4 and J is TRBJ2-5, with D possibly called TRBD1 or TRBD2 (5 bases each). The CDR3 runs 13 residues. Trimming cost V 6 bases and J 2 bases, with 10 bases left between them. The DNA for the CDR3 is TGTGCCAGCAGCGGGACGGTACAAGAGACCCAGTACTTC. This codes for CASSGTVQETQYF.